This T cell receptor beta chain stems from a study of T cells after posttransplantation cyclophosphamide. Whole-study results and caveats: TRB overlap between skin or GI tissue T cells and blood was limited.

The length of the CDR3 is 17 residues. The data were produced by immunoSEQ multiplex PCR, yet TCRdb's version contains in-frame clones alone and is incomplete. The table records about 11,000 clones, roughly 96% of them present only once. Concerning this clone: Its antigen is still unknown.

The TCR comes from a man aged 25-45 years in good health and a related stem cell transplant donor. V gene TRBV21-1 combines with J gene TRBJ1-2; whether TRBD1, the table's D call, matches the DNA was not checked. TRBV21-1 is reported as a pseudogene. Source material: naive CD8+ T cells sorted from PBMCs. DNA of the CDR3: TGTGCCAGCAGCAAAACATCCCCAAGGGGGCCTAACTATGGCTACACCTTC. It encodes CASSKTSPRGPNYGYTF.